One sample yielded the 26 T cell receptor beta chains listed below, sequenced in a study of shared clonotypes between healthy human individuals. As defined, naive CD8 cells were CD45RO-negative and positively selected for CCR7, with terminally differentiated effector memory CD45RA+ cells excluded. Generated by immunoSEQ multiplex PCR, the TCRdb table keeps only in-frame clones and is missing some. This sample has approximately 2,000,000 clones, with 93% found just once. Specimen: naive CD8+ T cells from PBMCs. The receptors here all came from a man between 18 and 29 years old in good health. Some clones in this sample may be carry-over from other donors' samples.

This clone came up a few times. The CDR3 sequence: CASSVGDRRSYGYTF. CDR3 coding DNA: TGTGCCAGCAGCGTAGGGGACAGAAGGAGCTATGGCTACACCTTC. The chain employs TRBV9 and TRBJ1-2, with TRBD1 matching over 7 bases. Unmatched junction bases numbered 6, after V lost 0 bases and J lost 4 bases. Germline CDR1 SGDLS, CDR2 YYNGEE. This CDR3 is 15 amino acids long.

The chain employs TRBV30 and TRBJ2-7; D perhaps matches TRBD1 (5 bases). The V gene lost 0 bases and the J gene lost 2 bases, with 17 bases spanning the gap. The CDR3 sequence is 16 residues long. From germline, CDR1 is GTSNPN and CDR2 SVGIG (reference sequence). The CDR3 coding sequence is TGTGCCTGGAGTGTACGGTCCACAGGTTGGGCCTACGAGCAGTACTTC. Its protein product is CAWSVRSTGWAYEQYF.

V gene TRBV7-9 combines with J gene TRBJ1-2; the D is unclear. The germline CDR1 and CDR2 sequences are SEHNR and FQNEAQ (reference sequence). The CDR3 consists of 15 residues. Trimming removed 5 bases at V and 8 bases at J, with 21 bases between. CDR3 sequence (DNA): TGTGCCAGCAGCCCTCAGGACCGGGAAACTTGGGGCTACACCTTC. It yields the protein CASSPQDRETWGYTF.

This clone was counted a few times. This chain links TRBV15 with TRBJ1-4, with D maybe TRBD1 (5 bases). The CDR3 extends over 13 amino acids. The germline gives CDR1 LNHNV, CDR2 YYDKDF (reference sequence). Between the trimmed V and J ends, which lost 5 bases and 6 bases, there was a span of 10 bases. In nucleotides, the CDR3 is TGTGCCACCAGCCCGCAGGGAGATGAAAAACTGTTTTTT. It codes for CATSPQGDEKLFF.

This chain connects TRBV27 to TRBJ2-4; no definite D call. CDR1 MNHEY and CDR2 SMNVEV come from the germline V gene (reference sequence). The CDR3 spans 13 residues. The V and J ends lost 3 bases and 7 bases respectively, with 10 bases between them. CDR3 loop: CASSLTPRNIQYF. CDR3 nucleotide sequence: TGTGCCAGCAGTTTGACGCCTAGGAACATTCAGTACTTC.

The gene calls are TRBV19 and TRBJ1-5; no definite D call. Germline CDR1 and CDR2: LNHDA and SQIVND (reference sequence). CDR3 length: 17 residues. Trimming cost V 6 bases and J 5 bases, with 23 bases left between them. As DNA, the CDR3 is TGTGCCAGTAGCAGCCCTTGGTCAGGAGAAAGGGATCAGCCCCAGCATTTT. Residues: CASSSPWSGERDQPQHF.

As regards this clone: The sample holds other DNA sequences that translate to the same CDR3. CDR3 residues: CASSPRGGGYEQYF. The CDR3 DNA follows: TGTGCCAGCAGCCCGAGGGGGGGAGGTTACGAGCAGTACTTC. The rearrangement joins TRBV9 to TRBJ2-7; D is possibly TRBD2 (7 bases). Trimming shortened V by 4 bases and J by 4 bases, and 15 bases separated the two germline ends. The CDR3 has 14 amino acids. Germline V gives CDR1 SGDLS, CDR2 YYNGEE.

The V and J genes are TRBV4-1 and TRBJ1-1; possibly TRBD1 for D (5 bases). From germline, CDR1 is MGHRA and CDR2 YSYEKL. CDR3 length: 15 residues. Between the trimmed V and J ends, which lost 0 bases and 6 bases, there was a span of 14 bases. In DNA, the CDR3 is TGCGCCAGCAGCCAAGACGGAGGCTTCAGGGCTGAAGCTTTCTTT. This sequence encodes CASSQDGGFRAEAFF.

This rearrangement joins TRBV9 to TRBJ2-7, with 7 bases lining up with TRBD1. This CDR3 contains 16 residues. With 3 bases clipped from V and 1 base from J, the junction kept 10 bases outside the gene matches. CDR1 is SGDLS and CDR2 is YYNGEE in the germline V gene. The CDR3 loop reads CASSARPGQNSYEQYF. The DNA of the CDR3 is TGTGCCAGCAGCGCCCGCCCGGGACAGAATTCCTACGAGCAGTACTTC. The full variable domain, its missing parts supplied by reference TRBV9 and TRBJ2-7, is DSGVTQTPKHLITATGQRVTLRCSPRSGDLSVYWYQQSLDQGLQFLIQYYNGEERAKGNILERFSAQQFPDLHSELNLSSLELGDSALYFCASSARPGQNSYEQYFGPGTRLTVT.

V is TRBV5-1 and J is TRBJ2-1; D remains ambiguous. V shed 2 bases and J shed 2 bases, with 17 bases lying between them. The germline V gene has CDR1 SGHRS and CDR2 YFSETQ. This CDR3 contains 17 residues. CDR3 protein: CASSLGSGITTYNEQFF. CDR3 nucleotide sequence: TGCGCCAGCAGCTTAGGTTCCGGAATTACGACCTACAATGAGCAGTTCTTC.

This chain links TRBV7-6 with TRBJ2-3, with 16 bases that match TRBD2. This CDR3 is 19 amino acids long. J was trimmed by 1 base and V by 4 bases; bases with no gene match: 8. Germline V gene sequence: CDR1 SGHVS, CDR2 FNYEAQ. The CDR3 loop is CASSSGTSGRALGTDTQYF. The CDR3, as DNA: TGTGCCAGCAGCTCCGGGACTAGCGGGAGGGCCCTTGGCACAGATACGCAGTATTTT.

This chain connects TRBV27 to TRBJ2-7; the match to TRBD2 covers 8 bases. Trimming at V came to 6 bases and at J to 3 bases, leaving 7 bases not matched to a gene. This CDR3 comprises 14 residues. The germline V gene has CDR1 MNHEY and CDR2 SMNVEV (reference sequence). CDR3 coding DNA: TGTGCCAGCAGCGGACGGGGGGGAGACTACGAGCAGTACTTC. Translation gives CASSGRGGDYEQYF.

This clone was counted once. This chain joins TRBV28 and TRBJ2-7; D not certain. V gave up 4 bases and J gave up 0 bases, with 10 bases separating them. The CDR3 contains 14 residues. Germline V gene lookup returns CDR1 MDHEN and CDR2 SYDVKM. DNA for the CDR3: TGTGCCAGCAGTTCGACTTGGAGCTCCTACGAGCAGTACTTC. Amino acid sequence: CASSSTWSSYEQYF.

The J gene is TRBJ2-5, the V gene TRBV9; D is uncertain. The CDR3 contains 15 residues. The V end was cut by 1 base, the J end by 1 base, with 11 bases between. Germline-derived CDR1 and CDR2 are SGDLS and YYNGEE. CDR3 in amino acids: CASSVSYWFQETQYF. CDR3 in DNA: TGTGCCAGCAGCGTATCCTACTGGTTCCAAGAGACCCAGTACTTC.

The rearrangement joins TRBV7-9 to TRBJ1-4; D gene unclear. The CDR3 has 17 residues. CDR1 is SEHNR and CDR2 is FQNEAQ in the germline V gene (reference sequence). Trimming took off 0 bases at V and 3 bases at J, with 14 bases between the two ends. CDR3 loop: CASSLALRISANEKLFF. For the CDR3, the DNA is TGTGCCAGCAGCTTAGCGTTACGGATTTCGGCTAATGAAAAACTGTTTTTT. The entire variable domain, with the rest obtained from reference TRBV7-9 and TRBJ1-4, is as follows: DTGVSQNPRHKITKRGQNVTFRCDPISEHNRLYWYRQTLGQGPEFLTYFQNEAQLEKSRLLSDRFSAERPKGSFSTLEIQRTEQGDSAMYLCASSLALRISANEKLFFGSGTQLSVL.

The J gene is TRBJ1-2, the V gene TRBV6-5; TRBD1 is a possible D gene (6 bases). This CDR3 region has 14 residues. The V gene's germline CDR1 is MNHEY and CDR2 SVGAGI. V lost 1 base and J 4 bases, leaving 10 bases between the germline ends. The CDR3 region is CASSYYQGTYGYTF. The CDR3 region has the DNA TGTGCCAGCAGTTACTATCAGGGGACCTATGGCTACACCTTC.

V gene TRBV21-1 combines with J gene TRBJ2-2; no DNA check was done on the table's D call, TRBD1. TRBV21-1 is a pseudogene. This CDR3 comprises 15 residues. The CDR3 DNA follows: TGTGCCAGCAGCCAGGGGGCCTCGGTCACCGGGGAGCTGTTTTTT. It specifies CASSQGASVTGELFF.

As DNA, the CDR3 is TGTGCCAGCAGCCCTGGGGTCGGCCACACAGATACGCAGTATTTT. Protein sequence: CASSPGVGHTDTQYF. The rearrangement joins TRBV9 to TRBJ2-3; D uncertain. Trimming stripped 4 bases from V and 2 bases from J, with 14 bases between. Germline V CDR1 and CDR2: SGDLS, YYNGEE. The CDR3 covers 15 residues.

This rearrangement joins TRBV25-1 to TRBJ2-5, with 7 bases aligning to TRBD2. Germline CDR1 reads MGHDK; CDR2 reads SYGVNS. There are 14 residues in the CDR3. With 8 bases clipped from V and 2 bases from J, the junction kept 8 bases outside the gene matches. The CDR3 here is CASRVAGRQETQYF. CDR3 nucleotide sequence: TGTGCCAGCCGAGTAGCGGGTAGGCAAGAGACCCAGTACTTC.

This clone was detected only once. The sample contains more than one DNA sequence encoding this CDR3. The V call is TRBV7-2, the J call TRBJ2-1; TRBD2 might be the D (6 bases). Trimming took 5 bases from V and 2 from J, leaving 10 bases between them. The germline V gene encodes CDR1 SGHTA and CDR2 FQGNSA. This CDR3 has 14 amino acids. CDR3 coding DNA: TGTGCCAGCAGCCACGGGACTCCCTACAATGAGCAGTTCTTC. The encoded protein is CASSHGTPYNEQFF.

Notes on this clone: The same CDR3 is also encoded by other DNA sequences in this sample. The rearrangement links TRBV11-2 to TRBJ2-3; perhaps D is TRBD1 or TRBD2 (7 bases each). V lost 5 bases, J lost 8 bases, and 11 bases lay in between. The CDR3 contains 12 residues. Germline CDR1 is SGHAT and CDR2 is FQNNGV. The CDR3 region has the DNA TGTGCCAGCAGCCCAGGGGGGGGTACGCAGTATTTT. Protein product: CASSPGGGTQYF. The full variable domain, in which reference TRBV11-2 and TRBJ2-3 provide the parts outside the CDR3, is EAGVAQSPRYKIIEKRQSVAFWCNPISGHATLYWYQQILGQGPKLLIQFQNNGVVDDSQLPKDRFSAERLKGVDSTLKIQPAKLEDSAVYLCASSPGGGTQYFGPGTRLTVL.

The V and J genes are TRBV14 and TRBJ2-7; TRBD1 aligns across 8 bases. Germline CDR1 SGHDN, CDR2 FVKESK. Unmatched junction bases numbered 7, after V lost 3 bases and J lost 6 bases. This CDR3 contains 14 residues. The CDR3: CASSQRDRLGEQYF. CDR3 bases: TGTGCCAGCAGCCAGCGGGACAGGTTGGGCGAGCAGTACTTC.

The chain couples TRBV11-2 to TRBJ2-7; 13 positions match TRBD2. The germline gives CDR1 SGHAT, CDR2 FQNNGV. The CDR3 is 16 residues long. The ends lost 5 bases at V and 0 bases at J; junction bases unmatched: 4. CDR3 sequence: CASSGGLAGSSYEQYF. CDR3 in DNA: TGTGCCAGCAGCGGGGGACTAGCGGGGAGCTCCTACGAGCAGTACTTC.

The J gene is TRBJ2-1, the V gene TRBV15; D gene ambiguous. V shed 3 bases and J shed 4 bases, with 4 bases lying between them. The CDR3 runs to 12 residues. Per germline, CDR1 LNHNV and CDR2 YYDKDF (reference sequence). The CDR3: CATSSGYNEQFF. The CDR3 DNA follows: TGTGCCACCAGCAGTGGGTACAATGAGCAGTTCTTC.

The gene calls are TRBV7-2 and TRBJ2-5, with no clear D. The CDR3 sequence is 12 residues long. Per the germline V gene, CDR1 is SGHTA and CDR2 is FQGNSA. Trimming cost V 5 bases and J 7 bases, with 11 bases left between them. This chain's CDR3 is CASSRSPSTQYF. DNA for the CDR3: TGTGCCAGCAGCAGATCACCCTCGACCCAGTACTTC.

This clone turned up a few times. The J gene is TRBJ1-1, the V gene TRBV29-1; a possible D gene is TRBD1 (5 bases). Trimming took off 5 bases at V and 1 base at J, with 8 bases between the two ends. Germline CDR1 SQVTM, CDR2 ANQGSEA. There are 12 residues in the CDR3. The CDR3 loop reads CSVWGTNTEAFF. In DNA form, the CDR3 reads TGCAGCGTTTGGGGGACGAACACTGAAGCTTTCTTT.